Following are 6 T cell receptor beta chains from one sample sequenced in a study of cytomegalovirus exposure and HLA in healthy donors. TCRdb keeps only in-frame clones here, not all; method: immunoSEQ multiplex PCR. The profile shows around 190,000 clones, less than 85% of them singletons. Material for sequencing was PBMCs. The receptors were gathered from a man between 18 and 35 years old in good health and CMV-seropositive.

This chain links TRBV4-2 with TRBJ1-1, with a possible D match to TRBD1 (5 bases). Germline lookup yields CDR1 LGHNA and CDR2 YNFKEQ. The germline V and J ends were trimmed by 4 bases and 5 bases, with 14 bases remaining between them. The CDR3 contains 14 residues. The CDR3 protein is CASSREGLETEAFF. CDR3 sequence (DNA): TGTGCCAGCAGCCGAGAGGGGCTTGAAACTGAAGCTTTCTTT.

The V gene is TRBV5-1, the J gene TRBJ2-6; no reliable D call. CDR1 is SGHRS and CDR2 is YFSETQ in the germline V gene. V was clipped by 1 base and J by 1 base, with 9 bases between them. The CDR3 has 16 amino acids. For the CDR3, the DNA is TGCGCCAGCAGCTTGTCCTCCCCTTCTGGGGCCAACGTCCTGACTTTC. Translated: CASSLSSPSGANVLTF. Full variable domain (rest looked up from reference TRBV5-1 and TRBJ2-6): KAGVTQTPRYLIKTRGQQVTLSCSPISGHRSVSWYQQTPGQGLQFLFEYFSETQRNKGNFPGRFSGRQFSNSRSEMNVSTLELGDSALYLCASSLSSPSGANVLTFGAGSRLTVL.

J is TRBJ1-2 and V is TRBV10-3; 7 bases map to TRBD1. This CDR3 has 14 residues. Unmatched junction bases numbered 8, after V lost 6 bases and J lost 4 bases. Germline V gene sequence: CDR1 ENHRY, CDR2 SYGVKD. CDR3 sequence: CAIRDGQASYGYTF. The CDR3 DNA follows: TGTGCCATCAGAGACGGACAGGCCTCCTATGGCTACACCTTC.

The chain has TRBV30 and TRBJ2-1; D call uncertain. The germline gives CDR1 GTSNPN, CDR2 SVGIG (reference sequence). The CDR3 has 13 residues. V lost 3 bases to trimming and J lost 9 bases, with 15 bases between them. Here the CDR3 reads CAWRQFGVGEQFF. CDR3 bases: TGTGCCTGGAGGCAATTCGGAGTCGGTGAGCAGTTCTTC.

This chain connects TRBV25-1 to TRBJ2-2; 7 bases agree with TRBD1. Trimming cost V 5 bases and J 5 bases; bases outside gene matches: 11. Germline V gene data show CDR1 as MGHDK and CDR2 as SYGVNS. The CDR3 spans 16 residues. The CDR3, as DNA: TGTGCCAGCAGTCCCTGGACAGGACCTAGGACCGGGGAGCTGTTTTTT. This sequence encodes CASSPWTGPRTGELFF.

This clone was observed a few times. The CDR3 DNA reads as TGTGCCAGCAGTTCCATAGCGTCGCCCTACAATGAGCAGTTCTTC. As protein: CASSSIASPYNEQFF. The V and J genes are TRBV6-5 and TRBJ2-1, with a weak D call TRBD2 (5 bases). Germline assignment: CDR1 MNHEY and CDR2 SVGAGI. V was cut by 4 bases and J by 2 bases, with 12 bases left in between. The CDR3 has 15 residues.